Listed here are 24 T cell receptor beta chains from one sample, sequenced in a study of T cell repertoires in cytomegalovirus infection. From the reads, TCRdb called clonotypes with MiXCR, one entry per CDR3 protein. The repertoire includes a few hundred thousand distinct CDR3 sequences, over 7.5% of them detected once, and around 4.5% sits in the top ten. Source material: PBMCs. The receptors originated from a human donor in good health (CMV status not recorded). Some clones in this sample may be carry-over from other donors' samples.

The chain combines TRBV10-3 with TRBJ1-1, with a tentative D call TRBD1 (5 bases). V lost 7 bases to trimming and J lost 3 bases, with 18 bases between them. CDR3 length equals 15 residues. Germline-derived CDR1 and CDR2 are ENHRY and SYGVKD. The CDR3 protein is CAIKRGPQEDTEAFF. The DNA for the CDR3 is TGTGCCATCAAACGGGGACCTCAGGAGGACACTGAAGCTTTCTTT.

V is TRBV12-3 or TRBV12-4 and J is TRBJ2-2; TRBD2 agrees at 7 bases. The J segment lost 1 base and the V segment lost 7 bases, leaving 9 bases of the junction unmatched. The CDR3 spans 16 residues. The CDR3 loop is CASKLLAELNTGELFF. The CDR3 nucleotides are TGTGCCAGCAAACTCCTAGCGGAGCTGAACACCGGGGAGCTGTTTTTT.

This clonotype was counted a few times. The chain's CDR3 is CASITSGGGDNEQFF. Here the CDR3 DNA reads TGTGCCAGCATAACTAGCGGGGGGGGGGACAATGAGCAGTTCTTC. The rearrangement joins TRBV28 to TRBJ2-1, with 13 bases that match TRBD2. CDR3 size: 15 residues. CDR1 and CDR2 (germline): MDHEN, SYDVKM. Trimming removed 7 bases from V and 5 bases from J; junction bases left unmatched: 5.

V is TRBV9 and J is TRBJ2-7; D gene unclear. Trimming took off 0 bases at V and 6 bases at J, with 10 bases between the two ends. Germline lookup yields CDR1 SGDLS and CDR2 YYNGEE. CDR3 length: 13 residues. CDR3 protein: CASSVEHHGEQYF. DNA of the CDR3: TGTGCCAGCAGCGTAGAACACCACGGCGAGCAGTACTTC.

This chain connects TRBV4-2 to TRBJ2-7; the match to TRBD2 covers 8 bases. The junction had 5 bases not matched to a gene; V was cut back by 2 bases and J by 2 bases. Germline V CDR1 and CDR2: LGHNA, YNFKEQ. The CDR3 runs 15 residues. The CDR3 sequence: CASSQRNSGAYEQYF. Written as DNA, the CDR3 is TGTGCCAGCAGCCAAAGGAATAGCGGGGCCTACGAGCAGTACTTC.

This clonotype was picked up many times. This chain joins TRBV4-1 and TRBJ1-1; D call uncertain. Germline CDR1 is MGHRA and CDR2 is YSYEKL. V was cut by 2 bases and J by 0 bases, with 10 bases left in between. CDR3 length equals 15 residues. The chain's CDR3 is CASSQTELMNTEAFF. DNA of the CDR3: TGCGCCAGCAGCCAAACTGAACTCATGAACACTGAAGCTTTCTTT.

This clonotype was found many times. CDR3 loop: CASSLVAAEGNEQFF. The CDR3, as DNA: TGTGCCAGCAGCTTAGTAGCGGCAGAGGGGAATGAGCAGTTCTTC. This chain joins TRBV7-2 and TRBJ2-1, with D possibly matching TRBD2 (6 bases). The CDR3 loop spans 15 amino acids. Germline V gene data show CDR1 as SGHTA and CDR2 as FQGNSA. V was pared by 1 base and J by 7 bases, with 14 bases between. Drawing the rest from reference TRBV7-2 and TRBJ2-1, the complete variable domain is GAGVSQSPSNKVTEKGKDVELRCDPISGHTALYWYRQSLGQGLEFLIYFQGNSAPDKSGLPSDRFSAERTGGSVSTLTIQRTQQEDSAVYLCASSLVAAEGNEQFFGPGTRLTVL.

CDR3 in DNA: TGCAGTGCTAGAGAGAACTACAATGAGCAGTTCTTC. This gives the protein CSARENYNEQFF. V is TRBV20-1 and J is TRBJ2-1, with no clear D. This CDR3 has 12 residues. Germline V gene lookup returns CDR1 DFQATT and CDR2 SNEGSKA (reference sequence). The germline V and J ends were trimmed by 0 bases and 3 bases, with 3 bases remaining between them.

This clonotype was detected a few times. The chain recombines TRBV20-1 with TRBJ2-4; TRBD2 might be the D (6 bases). This CDR3 spans 14 amino acids. V gave up 3 bases and J gave up 6 bases, with 15 bases separating them. CDR1 is DFQATT, CDR2 SNEGSKA, per germline (reference sequence). CDR3 sequence reads: CSARDGSVGNIQYF. The CDR3 DNA reads TGCAGTGCTAGGGACGGGAGCGTGGGAAACATTCAGTACTTC.

This clonotype was recorded a few times. The V and J genes are TRBV27 and TRBJ2-1; 10 bases match TRBD2. Germline-derived CDR1 and CDR2 are MNHEY and SMNVEV (reference sequence). Trimming removed 5 bases from V and 9 bases from J; junction bases left unmatched: 7. The CDR3 length is 14 residues. DNA for the CDR3: TGTGCCAGCAGTACCCCGGGACTAGCGACTGAGCAGTTCTTC. Protein sequence: CASSTPGLATEQFF.

This clonotype has only a few counts. The rearrangement joins TRBV7-2 to TRBJ2-1; no firm D call. V dropped 1 base and J dropped 4 bases, with 8 bases sitting between them. This CDR3 region has 14 residues. From germline, CDR1 is SGHTA and CDR2 FQGNSA. CDR3 sequence reads: CASSLDRAYNEQFF. As DNA, the CDR3 is TGTGCCAGCAGCTTAGACCGGGCGTACAATGAGCAGTTCTTC.

V usage is TRBV6-2 or TRBV6-3 and J usage is TRBJ2-1; D is unresolved. Germline V gene sequence: CDR1 MNHEY, CDR2 SVGEGT. The V end lost 5 bases, the J end lost 8 bases, and 22 bases lay between the germline ends. The CDR3 has 16 residues. CDR3 DNA: TGTGCCAGCAGTGACATCTCGCTGGGCCCGGTTGATGAGCAGTTCTTC. Protein: CASSDISLGPVDEQFF.

This clonotype was detected a few times. The rearrangement joins TRBV7-2 to TRBJ2-4; the match to TRBD2 covers 7 bases. The germline V gene encodes CDR1 SGHTA and CDR2 FQGNSA. This CDR3 spans 15 amino acids. The V segment lost 3 bases and the J segment 8 bases; nucleotides outside the gene matches: 10. This chain's CDR3 is CASSFDGGAGDIQYF. In DNA, the CDR3 is TGTGCCAGCAGCTTCGACGGAGGGGCGGGGGACATTCAGTACTTC.

This clonotype was recorded many times. This chain joins TRBV12-3 or TRBV12-4 and TRBJ2-5; D uncertain. The CDR3 is made up of 13 amino acids. Deletions cut 1 base from V and 5 bases from J, with 8 bases between. CDR3 sequence: CASSLVGSETQYF. For the CDR3, the DNA is TGTGCCAGCAGTTTAGTAGGGTCGGAGACCCAGTACTTC.

In its sample, this clonotype was seen many times. The chain has TRBV7-2 and TRBJ2-7; 9 nucleotides agree with TRBD2. CDR1 is SGHTA, CDR2 FQGNSA, per germline. The J segment lost 4 bases and the V segment lost 6 bases, leaving 10 bases of the junction unmatched. The length of the CDR3 is 15 residues. CDR3 sequence: CASRVRREGLYEQYF. CDR3 in DNA: TGTGCCAGCAGGGTTCGGCGGGAGGGCCTGTACGAGCAGTACTTC.

A note on this clonotype: One end of the junction is discordant with germline, which a read error may explain. J is TRBJ1-1 and V is TRBV7-9; D unresolved. The CDR3 has 14 residues. CDR1 is SEHNR, CDR2 FQNEAQ, per germline (reference sequence). CDR3 in amino acids: CVSSPIGEDTEAFF. CDR3 in DNA: TGTGTCAGCAGCCCGATCGGGGAGGATACTGAAGCTTTCTTT.

This clonotype was seen many times. The CDR3 sequence is CAWGLTLSNEQFF. CDR3 DNA: TGTGCCTGGGGACTGACTCTGTCGAATGAGCAGTTCTTC. The V gene is TRBV30, the J gene TRBJ2-1, with a tentative D call TRBD2 (5 bases). V was pared by 5 bases and J by 7 bases, with 15 bases between. This CDR3 is 13 amino acids long. The germline V gene has CDR1 GTSNPN and CDR2 SVGIG (reference sequence).

At least ten counts were recorded for this clonotype. The chain uses TRBV12-3 or TRBV12-4 and TRBJ2-7, with D perhaps matching TRBD1 (6 bases). This CDR3 has 14 amino acids. V was clipped by 5 bases and J by 5 bases, with 16 bases between them. CDR3 amino acids: CASSRPGTINEQYF. In DNA, the CDR3 is TGTGCCAGCAGTCGACCCGGGACAATCAACGAGCAGTACTTC.

The V call is TRBV7-6, the J call TRBJ2-1; D is unclear. The CDR3 runs 13 residues. Deletions cut 5 bases from V and 10 bases from J, with 15 bases between. The germline V gene has CDR1 SGHVS and CDR2 FNYEAQ. This CDR3 is CASSRDGPNEQFF. Here the CDR3 DNA reads TGTGCCAGCAGCCGAGACGGCCCCAACGAGCAGTTCTTC.

This clonotype was seen repeatedly, ten times or more. J is TRBJ2-1 and V is TRBV12-3 or TRBV12-4; D is perhaps TRBD1 or TRBD2 (5 bases each). CDR3 length: 16 amino acids. Trimming took 6 bases from V and 1 from J, leaving 16 bases between them. CDR3 nucleotide sequence: TGTGCCAGCAGCATAGGGACGTTAAGGTCCTACAATGAGCAGTTCTTC. The encoded protein is CASSIGTLRSYNEQFF.

This clonotype was seen more than once but under ten times. This rearrangement joins TRBV12-3 or TRBV12-4 to TRBJ1-2; D unresolved. The V end was cut by 6 bases, the J end by 10 bases, with 18 bases between. This CDR3 is built from 13 residues. CDR3 amino acids: CASSPSQDSDYTF. In nucleotides, the CDR3 is TGTGCCAGCAGCCCCTCCCAGGATAGTGACTACACCTTC.

This clonotype was seen many times. The chain uses TRBV20-1 and TRBJ2-7; D might be TRBD1 (6 bases). V lost 4 bases and J 0 bases, leaving 16 bases between the germline ends. The length of the CDR3 is 15 residues. The germline gives CDR1 DFQATT, CDR2 SNEGSKA (reference sequence). The CDR3 nucleotides are TGCAGTGCTACAAATCCTCAGGGGTTCTCCTACGAGCAGTACTTC. Protein: CSATNPQGFSYEQYF.

V is TRBV5-1 and J is TRBJ2-7; D call uncertain. The CDR3 has 13 residues. V was shortened by 0 bases and J by 7 bases, with 11 bases between the two germline ends. Per the germline V gene, CDR1 is SGHRS and CDR2 is YFSETQ. CDR3 nucleotides: TGCGCCAGCAGCTTGGAAAGGGTTGAAGAGCAGTACTTC. Translating gives CASSLERVEEQYF. Full variable domain (outside the CDR3, taken from reference TRBV5-1 and TRBJ2-7): KAGVTQTPRYLIKTRGQQVTLSCSPISGHRSVSWYQQTPGQGLQFLFEYFSETQRNKGNFPGRFSGRQFSNSRSEMNVSTLELGDSALYLCASSLERVEEQYFGPGTRLTVT.

Ten or more counts support this clonotype. CDR3 in DNA: TGTGCCAGCAGCAATACAGGTTACAATGAGCAGTTCTTC. The encoded protein is CASSNTGYNEQFF. The V gene is TRBV7-2, the J gene TRBJ2-1; possibly TRBD1 for D (5 bases). V lost 5 bases to trimming and J lost 4 bases, with 9 bases between them. The germline CDR1 and CDR2 sequences are SGHTA and FQGNSA. The CDR3 extends over 13 amino acids.